This TCR beta chain was recorded in a study of T cell repertoires and HLA-DP antigens. About the study: The donors, ranging 18-to-29 to 60-to-69 years, included a couple of males and one female. Study-level findings and limits: Average cumulative frequency of previously undetected clones was roughly 35% against one allele and 50% to 55% against the other.

V was shortened by 0 bases and J by 0 bases, with 11 bases between the two germline ends. The CDR3 runs to 16 residues. The V gene's germline CDR1 is LGHNA and CDR2 YSLEER. Of note for this clone: The antigen is not known.

The primer mix covered 54 TRBV segments and 13 TRBJ segments. Pre-culture CD4+ samples were sequenced deeply, targeting about 200,000 T cell genomes. The protocol was immunoSEQ multiplex PCR, while the TCRdb copy is restricted to in-frame clones and leaves out a portion. The sample lists 65,000 to 95,000 clones, 80% occurring once. The chain combines TRBV4-3 with TRBJ2-5; possible D gene TRBD2, 6 bases. Sequenced input: CD4+ T cells from PBMCs. The sequence derives from a man in his sixties in good health and CMV-seronegative. CDR3 coding DNA: TGCGCCAGCAGCCAAGATGTTCGGGAGTACCAAGAGACCCAGTACTTC. Translated: CASSQDVREYQETQYF.